Below, 26 T cell receptor beta chains from the same sample are listed, as sequenced in a study of shared clonotypes between healthy human individuals. Repertoires were generated with immunoSEQ multiplex PCR, while TCRdb's copy carries only in-frame clones and drops some. Of some 2,000,000 clones listed, roughly 95% are singletons. The sequencing input was naive CD4+ T cells sorted from blood. The subset here: CD45RA+ positively selected. These TCRs come from a young man in good health.

As concerns this clone: The same CDR3 can be traced to other DNA sequences in this sample. The CDR3 nucleotides read TGCGCCAGCAGTCTCGCTGGGGGCGACTATGGCTACACCTTC. Residues: CASSLAGGDYGYTF. The chain is built from TRBV5-1 and TRBJ1-2; TRBD1 might be the D (6 bases). This CDR3 is 14 amino acids long. V gave up 5 bases and J gave up 3 bases, with 14 bases separating them. In germline, CDR1 is SGHRS, CDR2 YFSETQ.

The genes are TRBV2 and TRBJ2-3, with 8 bases aligning to TRBD1. V lost 7 bases to trimming and J lost 9 bases; unmatched junction nucleotides: 9. Germline loops: CDR1 SNHLY, CDR2 FYNNEI. The length of the CDR3 is 13 residues. The chain's CDR3 is CASKVQGAETQYF. CDR3 nucleotide sequence: TGTGCCAGCAAGGTCCAGGGGGCTGAGACGCAGTATTTT.

The J gene is TRBJ1-2, the V gene TRBV5-1; a weak D match, TRBD1 (5 bases). Germline V CDR1 and CDR2: SGHRS, YFSETQ. Between the trimmed V and J ends, which lost 4 bases and 3 bases, there was a span of 13 bases. The CDR3 loop spans 14 amino acids. CDR3 in DNA: TGCGCCAGCAGCACGGGACCGAAAGACTATGGCTACACCTTC. Translating gives CASSTGPKDYGYTF.

The J gene is TRBJ2-2, the V gene TRBV27, with TRBD1 identical over 9 bases. With 6 bases clipped from V and 4 bases from J, the junction kept 0 bases outside the gene matches. The germline gives CDR1 MNHEY, CDR2 SMNVEV (reference sequence). The CDR3 consists of 13 residues. CDR3: CASRGQGTGELFF. The CDR3 DNA reads as TGTGCCAGCAGGGGACAGGGCACCGGGGAGCTGTTTTTT.

The V and J genes are TRBV27 and TRBJ2-3; no reliable D call. V dropped 6 bases and J dropped 7 bases, with 8 bases sitting between them. The CDR3 is 11 amino acids. Germline V lookup: CDR1 MNHEY, CDR2 SMNVEV (reference sequence). The CDR3 DNA reads TGTGCCAGCAGCGTCGGTTATACGCAGTATTTT. Translated, it gives CASSVGYTQYF.

The chain joins TRBV7-6 to TRBJ2-7; D not resolved. V lost 1 base and J lost 1, with 8 bases in between. Germline V lookup: CDR1 SGHVS, CDR2 FNYEAQ. The CDR3 runs to 14 residues. CDR3 sequence: CASSLGMGSYEQYF. The CDR3 coding sequence is TGTGCCAGCAGCTTAGGGATGGGTTCCTACGAGCAGTACTTC.

This clone appeared a single time. V and J are TRBV13 and TRBJ1-4; D not resolved. Trimming shortened V by 5 bases and J by 8 bases, and 15 bases separated the two germline ends. The germline gives CDR1 PRHDT, CDR2 FYEKMQ (reference sequence). This CDR3 is built from 14 residues. CDR3 in amino acids: CASSAAGSGEKLFF. CDR3 sequence (DNA): TGTGCCAGCAGCGCAGCGGGTAGCGGGGAAAAACTGTTTTTT.

The J gene is TRBJ1-4, the V gene TRBV10-3; D is undetermined. This CDR3 has 14 residues. In germline, CDR1 is ENHRY, CDR2 SYGVKD. The ends were cut back, 0 bases at V and 8 bases at J, with 10 bases in the middle. CDR3 nucleotides: TGTGCCATCAGTGAGTCCCGGCTTAGGGAAAAACTGTTTTTT. Translation: CAISESRLREKLFF.

The chain links TRBV4-3 to TRBJ2-2, with D maybe TRBD1 (5 bases). V lost 1 base, J lost 5 bases, and 11 bases lay in between. This CDR3 region has 15 residues. The germline gives CDR1 LGHNA, CDR2 YSLEER. CDR3 bases: TGCGCCAGCAGCCAAGGGGTGGGGCTGACCGGGGAGCTGTTTTTT. This gives the protein CASSQGVGLTGELFF.

This chain joins TRBV7-6 and TRBJ1-5; 8 bases are a match to TRBD1. Germline CDR1 reads SGHVS; CDR2 reads FNYEAQ. The CDR3 is 16 residues long. Unmatched junction bases numbered 9, after V lost 2 bases and J lost 6 bases. In nucleotides, the CDR3 is TGTGCCAGCAGCTTATCAGCCAGGGGGCTTGTTCAGCCCCAGCATTTT. The encoded protein is CASSLSARGLVQPQHF. Together with reference TRBV7-6 and TRBJ1-5, the CDR3 gives the full variable domain: GAGVSQSPRYKVTKRGQDVALRCDPISGHVSLYWYRQALGQGPEFLTYFNYEAQQDKSGLPNDRFSAERPEGSISTLTIQRTEQRDSAMYRCASSLSARGLVQPQHFGDGTRLSIL.

This rearrangement joins TRBV10-1 to TRBJ2-2; TRBD2 is a possible D gene (7 bases). This CDR3 comprises 15 residues. V lost 3 bases and J lost 2, with 10 bases in between. Germline CDR1 and CDR2: WNHNN and SYGVQD (reference sequence). In DNA, the CDR3 is TGCGCCAGCAGTGACGGGGGGCGTAACACCGGGGAGCTGTTTTTT. As protein: CASSDGGRNTGELFF.

This chain links TRBV28 with TRBJ2-3; TRBD2 is a possible D gene (5 bases). Looked up from germline, CDR1 is MDHEN and CDR2 is SYDVKM. The CDR3 covers 15 residues. Trimming took off 6 bases at V and 2 bases at J, with 15 bases between the two ends. In DNA form, the CDR3 reads TGTGCCAGCAGCCCCTACAGAGGGTTCACAGATACGCAGTATTTT. This sequence encodes CASSPYRGFTDTQYF.

This clone was seen a single time. This chain connects TRBV10-3 to TRBJ2-2; weak D call: TRBD1 (5 bases). CDR1 is ENHRY and CDR2 is SYGVKD in the germline V gene. Trimming left V 7 bases short and J 3 bases short, with 18 bases between. The CDR3 runs 16 residues. CDR3 bases: TGTGCCATCAAATCAGGGTCACAAAGGGACACCGGGGAGCTGTTTTTT. Amino acid sequence: CAIKSGSQRDTGELFF.

This chain uses TRBV6-1 with TRBJ1-5; D is undetermined. The CDR3 loop spans 12 amino acids. From germline, CDR1 is MNHNS and CDR2 SASEGT. Between the trimmed V and J ends, which lost 7 bases and 7 bases, there was a span of 11 bases. The CDR3 region is CASKENVQPQHF. CDR3 DNA: TGTGCCAGCAAAGAAAACGTCCAGCCCCAGCATTTT.

The chain uses TRBV5-5 and TRBJ2-2, with 9 bases identical to TRBD2. The germline CDR1 and CDR2 sequences are SGHKS and YYEKEE (reference sequence). J lost 1 base, V lost 4 bases, and 2 bases had no gene match. The CDR3 is 15 residues long. For the CDR3, the DNA is TGTGCCAGCAGCCCGACTAGCGGGAACACCGGGGAGCTGTTTTTT. This gives the protein CASSPTSGNTGELFF. The complete variable domain, with remaining parts taken from reference TRBV5-5 and TRBJ2-2, reads DAGVTQSPTHLIKTRGQQVTLRCSPISGHKSVSWYQQVLGQGPQFIFQYYEKEERGRGNFPDRFSARQFPNYSSELNVNALLLGDSALYLCASSPTSGNTGELFFGEGSRLTVL.

As concerns this clone: The sample carries other DNA sequences with the same CDR3. The chain employs TRBV5-4 and TRBJ2-7, with TRBD2 identical over 12 bases. The CDR3 has 16 amino acids. J was trimmed by 2 bases and V by 0 bases; bases with no gene match: 3. CDR1 is SGHNT, CDR2 YYREEE, per germline (reference sequence). As DNA, the CDR3 is TGTGCCAGCAGCTTGGGGGGGACTAGCGGGCCCTACGAGCAGTACTTC. Protein: CASSLGGTSGPYEQYF.

The chain employs TRBV15 and TRBJ1-4, with 7 bases lining up with TRBD1. Unmatched junction bases numbered 5, after V lost 4 bases and J lost 0 bases. Germline-derived CDR1 and CDR2 are LNHNV and YYDKDF (reference sequence). This CDR3 is 16 amino acids long. As DNA, the CDR3 is TGTGCCACCAGCACGGGACAGATTTCAACTAATGAAAAACTGTTTTTT. As protein: CATSTGQISTNEKLFF.

Of note for this clone: Relative to the germline gene, one junction end is altered; a read error may explain this. The chain joins TRBV19 to TRBJ1-2, with a weak D call TRBD1 (6 bases). CDR3 length: 15 amino acids. Germline CDR1 is LNHDA and CDR2 is SQIVND (reference sequence). The DNA for the CDR3 is TGTGCCAGTAATATAGGGTTTGGACAGAACTATGGCTACACCTTC. It encodes CASNIGFGQNYGYTF.

The chain links TRBV9 to TRBJ1-4; unclear D gene. The V end was cut by 3 bases, the J end by 2 bases, with 14 bases between. The CDR3 totals 16 residues. CDR1 is SGDLS, CDR2 YYNGEE, per germline. As DNA, the CDR3 is TGTGCCAGCAGCGCCGGGATGGGTTCTACTAATGAAAAACTGTTTTTT. Encoded protein: CASSAGMGSTNEKLFF. Combining the CDR3 with reference TRBV9 and TRBJ1-4 gives the whole variable domain DSGVTQTPKHLITATGQRVTLRCSPRSGDLSVYWYQQSLDQGLQFLIQYYNGEERAKGNILERFSAQQFPDLHSELNLSSLELGDSALYFCASSAGMGSTNEKLFFGSGTQLSVL.

The chain combines TRBV5-6 with TRBJ2-3, with 7 bases that match TRBD2. V was pared by 1 base and J by 4 bases, with 6 bases of the junction left unmatched. The CDR3 is 15 residues long. Germline loops: CDR1 SGHDT, CDR2 YYEEEE. CDR3 DNA sequence: TGTGCCAGCAGCTTGAGGGCGGGAGCGGCAGATACGCAGTATTTT. Translating it yields CASSLRAGAADTQYF.

To note about this clone: This sample also contains other DNA sequences that code for the same CDR3. The J gene is TRBJ2-5, the V gene TRBV18; D might be TRBD1 or TRBD2, each matching 5 bases. V was shortened by 0 bases and J by 1 base, with 6 bases between the two germline ends. Germline V lookup: CDR1 KGHSH, CDR2 LQKENI. The CDR3 length is 14 residues. The CDR3 sequence is CASSPPGAQETQYF. CDR3 coding DNA: TGTGCCAGCTCACCACCCGGGGCCCAAGAGACCCAGTACTTC.

There are a few counts of this clone. The chain's CDR3 is CASKDSNQPQHF. CDR3 sequence (DNA): TGTGCCAGCAAGGATAGCAATCAGCCCCAGCATTTT. The rearrangement joins TRBV28 to TRBJ1-5; D is unresolved. The germline V gene encodes CDR1 MDHEN and CDR2 SYDVKM. CDR3 length equals 12 residues. Trimming took off 7 bases at V and 0 bases at J, with 4 bases between the two ends.

Worth noting for this clone: At one end the junction does not follow the germline gene, possibly because of a read error. The rearrangement uses TRBV10-3 and TRBJ2-3, with 7 bases aligning to TRBD2. Germline CDR1 and CDR2: ENHRY and SYGVKD. The CDR3 spans 14 residues. The CDR3 DNA is TGTGCCATCCGTGAGGGAGGGAGCACAGATACGCAGTATTTT. Its translation: CAIREGGSTDTQYF.

The chain carries TRBV11-2 and TRBJ2-2; D unresolved. V was clipped by 5 bases and J by 4 bases, with 14 bases between them. The CDR3 runs to 15 residues. CDR1 and CDR2 (germline): SGHAT, FQNNGV. CDR3: CASSLGVHPTGELFF. The CDR3 DNA sequence: TGTGCCAGCAGCCTCGGAGTTCATCCCACCGGGGAGCTGTTTTTT.

This chain connects TRBV2 to TRBJ2-2; 7 bases fit TRBD2. The V and J ends lost 6 bases and 4 bases, in that order; junction bases with no gene match: 5. This CDR3 has 14 amino acids. In germline, CDR1 is SNHLY, CDR2 FYNNEI. The CDR3 nucleotides read TGTGCCAGCAGAAGGGGCGGGGGCACCGGGGAGCTGTTTTTT. Protein: CASRRGGGTGELFF.

This chain connects TRBV18 to TRBJ1-2; tentatively, D is TRBD1 (6 bases). This CDR3 is built from 17 residues. Germline CDR1 is KGHSH and CDR2 is LQKENI. V lost 6 bases, J lost 0 bases, and 20 bases lay in between. The CDR3 DNA reads TGTGCCAGCTCGCCTAAGGACAGTCTAACAGCTAACTATGGCTACACCTTC. Its translation is CASSPKDSLTANYGYTF.